Below are 24 T cell receptor beta chains sequenced from a single sample in a study of cytomegalovirus exposure and HLA in healthy donors. PCR involved 60 Vbeta and 13 Jbeta primers. Only in-frame clones appear in the TCRdb table, and some are missing; sequencing was by immunoSEQ multiplex PCR. The table has roughly 90,000 clones, around 81% seen once; the top ten hold approximately 2%. Material for sequencing was PBMCs. Receptors originate from a young man in good health and CMV-seronegative.

This clone was observed a few times. The chain is built from TRBV11-2 and TRBJ1-1, with a weak D call TRBD1 (5 bases). Germline CDR1 SGHAT, CDR2 FQNNGV. Trimming pared 2 bases from V and 6 bases from J, leaving 13 bases between. This CDR3 contains 14 residues. In DNA, the CDR3 is TGTGCCAGCAGCTTAACAGCAGGGAGGGCTGAAGCTTTCTTT. It specifies CASSLTAGRAEAFF.

The table lists this clone with a count of one. The rearrangement links TRBV11-3 to TRBJ2-3; 10 positions agree with TRBD2. This CDR3 comprises 18 residues. Germline V gives CDR1 SGHNT, CDR2 YENEEA. After removal of 4 bases from V and 1 base from J, the junction contained 11 bases not matched to a gene. The CDR3 DNA is TGTGCCAGCAGCTCGTCTACTAGCGGGGCCCCCGGCACAGATACGCAGTATTTT. Residues: CASSSSTSGAPGTDTQYF.

The rearrangement uses TRBV6-5 and TRBJ1-1; D perhaps matches TRBD1 (5 bases). The germline CDR1 and CDR2 sequences are MNHEY and SVGAGI. Trimming took off 5 bases at V and 5 bases at J, with 9 bases between the two ends. CDR3 length equals 12 residues. The chain's CDR3 is CASSEQVTEAFF. The CDR3 DNA is TGTGCCAGCAGTGAACAGGTTACTGAAGCTTTCTTT.

The genes are TRBV6-4 and TRBJ1-5; no clear D. This CDR3 comprises 13 residues. Germline V gene sequence: CDR1 MRHNA, CDR2 SNTAGT. Trimming stripped 5 bases from V and 0 bases from J, with 5 bases between. Here the CDR3 reads CASSTTSNQPQHF. For the CDR3, the DNA is TGTGCCAGCAGTACTACTAGCAATCAGCCCCAGCATTTT.

The gene calls are TRBV27 and TRBJ2-1, with 7 nucleotides matching TRBD2. J gave up 6 bases and V 3 bases, and 8 bases lay outside the gene matches. CDR1 MNHEY and CDR2 SMNVEV come from the germline V gene (reference sequence). The CDR3 loop spans 15 amino acids. In DNA form, the CDR3 reads TGTGCCAGCAGTTTGGGGTGGGGGGGGGTCAATGAGCAGTTCTTC. It is translated as CASSLGWGGVNEQFF.

The V gene is TRBV19, the J gene TRBJ1-5; 7 nucleotides align to TRBD1. V shed 7 bases and J 2 bases; nucleotides not matched to a gene: 5. The CDR3 runs to 14 residues. Germline V CDR1 and CDR2: LNHDA, SQIVND (reference sequence). This CDR3 reads CASTQTGGNQPQHF. The CDR3 coding sequence is TGTGCCAGTACCCAAACAGGGGGCAATCAGCCCCAGCATTTT.

The chain carries TRBV30 and TRBJ2-7, with D perhaps matching TRBD1 (6 bases). Germline lookup yields CDR1 GTSNPN and CDR2 SVGIG (reference sequence). V gave up 4 bases and J gave up 6 bases, with 19 bases separating them. The CDR3 is 14 residues long. The CDR3 is CAWTRWGLGGEQYF. The DNA of the CDR3 is TGTGCCTGGACCCGATGGGGGCTAGGTGGCGAGCAGTACTTC.

With regard to this clone: One junction end disagrees with the germline gene, perhaps due to a read error. The DNA for the CDR3 is TGTGCCAGCAGGACTTTGGACGGCTACGAGCAGTACTTT. As protein: CASRTLDGYEQYF. J is TRBJ2-3 and V is TRBV19, with D possibly matching TRBD2 (5 bases). Germline loops: CDR1 LNHDA, CDR2 SQIVND (reference sequence). This CDR3 has 13 amino acids.

The chain joins TRBV6-5 to TRBJ1-2; possibly TRBD1 for D (5 bases). The germline V gene has CDR1 MNHEY and CDR2 SVGAGI. This CDR3 is 14 amino acids long. V was cut by 2 bases and J by 2 bases, with 9 bases left in between. CDR3 nucleotide sequence: TGTGCCAGCAGTTACGGTCCAGGGAACTATGGCTACACCTTC. This encodes CASSYGPGNYGYTF.

V gene TRBV6-1 combines with J gene TRBJ2-1; D possibly corresponds to TRBD2 (5 bases). This CDR3 has 15 residues. V shed 6 bases and J shed 1 base, with 13 bases lying between them. Per the germline V gene, CDR1 is MNHNS and CDR2 is SASEGT. The CDR3 reads CASRTAGSSYNEQFF. The CDR3, as DNA: TGTGCCAGCAGAACGGCGGGCTCATCCTACAATGAGCAGTTCTTC.

This rearrangement joins TRBV10-1 to TRBJ2-5; 7 bases map to TRBD1. This CDR3 region has 15 residues. Germline trimming cut 2 bases from V and 5 bases from J; bases unmatched to any gene: 8. Germline V lookup: CDR1 WNHNN, CDR2 SYGVQD (reference sequence). The chain's CDR3 is CASSETTGARETQYF. Here the CDR3 DNA reads TGCGCCAGCAGTGAGACTACAGGGGCCCGGGAGACCCAGTACTTC.

The chain is built from TRBV18 and TRBJ2-5; tentatively, D is TRBD1 (6 bases). Between the trimmed V and J ends, which lost 4 bases and 4 bases, there was a span of 7 bases. Per the germline V gene, CDR1 is KGHSH and CDR2 is LQKENI. The CDR3 extends over 12 amino acids. The CDR3 sequence: CASSRGPETQYF. CDR3 nucleotides: TGTGCCAGCTCACGGGGGCCAGAGACCCAGTACTTC.

As regards this clone: The junction does not match germline at one end; this may be a read error. The chain links TRBV9 to TRBJ2-7; 9 positions agree with TRBD1. CDR1 and CDR2 (germline): SGDLS, YYNGEE. This CDR3 is built from 14 residues. CDR3 in DNA: TGTGCCAGCAGCGAGACAGGGGGGTCCTACGGGCAGTACTTC. Protein sequence: CASSETGGSYGQYF.

V and J are TRBV2 and TRBJ2-5; 13 bases are shared with TRBD2. This CDR3 region has 15 residues. The V gene's germline CDR1 is SNHLY and CDR2 FYNNEI. V dropped 8 bases and J dropped 10; count of bases not matched to a gene: 13. DNA of the CDR3: TGTGCCAGCTTTCGCCCCGGGACTAGCGGGGTTCTCCAGTACTTC. It is translated as CASFRPGTSGVLQYF.

The chain recombines TRBV30 with TRBJ2-7, with D perhaps TRBD1 (6 bases). V lost 4 bases and J 4 bases, leaving 11 bases between the germline ends. The germline CDR1 and CDR2 sequences are GTSNPN and SVGIG (reference sequence). There are 12 residues in the CDR3. The CDR3 DNA reads TGTGCCTGGAATTCAGGGGCTTACGAGCAGTACTTC. The encoded protein is CAWNSGAYEQYF.

The V and J genes are TRBV25-1 and TRBJ1-1, with D unresolved. With 0 bases removed from V and 3 bases from J, the gap between germline ends came to 14 bases. In germline, CDR1 is MGHDK, CDR2 SYGVNS. The CDR3 covers 16 residues. CDR3 in amino acids: CASSEYKAGRYTEAFF. CDR3 coding DNA: TGTGCCAGCAGTGAATATAAGGCAGGCCGTTACACTGAAGCTTTCTTT.

This clone was detected only once. V usage is TRBV9 and J usage is TRBJ2-2; 8 bases map to TRBD1. V lost 4 bases and J lost 7; bases outside the gene matches: 9. CDR3 length equals 15 residues. The V gene's germline CDR1 is SGDLS and CDR2 YYNGEE. In DNA form, the CDR3 reads TGTGCCAGCAGCTCAATAACAGGGGGACACGGGGAGCTGTTTTTT. This translates into CASSSITGGHGELFF.

The CDR3 DNA reads as TGTGCCAGCAATAGCAACAATGGACCCCAGCATTTT. Its translation is CASNSNNGPQHF. The chain links TRBV2 to TRBJ1-5, with D unresolved. This CDR3 region has 12 residues. Looked up from germline, CDR1 is SNHLY and CDR2 is FYNNEI. The V end was cut by 7 bases, the J end by 10 bases, with 14 bases between.

The chain combines TRBV19 with TRBJ2-6, with D perhaps matching TRBD1 (6 bases). The CDR3 contains 19 residues. V gave up 7 bases and J gave up 0 bases, with 22 bases separating them. The germline V gene has CDR1 LNHDA and CDR2 SQIVND (reference sequence). The CDR3 loop reads CASTSPTDSTFSGANVLTF. For the CDR3, the DNA is TGTGCCAGTACCTCACCGACGGACAGTACTTTCTCTGGGGCCAACGTCCTGACTTTC.

The chain carries TRBV28 and TRBJ1-2; 10 nucleotides line up with TRBD1. The V gene's germline CDR1 is MDHEN and CDR2 SYDVKM. J lost 4 bases, V lost 3 bases, and 2 bases had no gene match. The length of the CDR3 is 14 residues. The DNA for the CDR3 is TGTGCCAGCAGTTTGGACAGGGGGGTCTATGGCTACACCTTC. Residues: CASSLDRGVYGYTF.

The chain joins TRBV5-8 to TRBJ2-7; D perhaps matches TRBD2 (6 bases). V was clipped by 3 bases and J by 6 bases, with 25 bases between them. This CDR3 has 17 amino acids. Per germline, CDR1 SGHTS and CDR2 YDEGEE. The CDR3 DNA reads TGTGCCAGCAGCTCGACGCAGTTGGAGGGGCGGGTCGTCGAGCAGTACTTC. Amino acids: CASSSTQLEGRVVEQYF.

There are a few counts of this clone. The V and J genes are TRBV18 and TRBJ2-7; possible D gene TRBD1, 5 bases. Germline lookup yields CDR1 KGHSH and CDR2 LQKENI. The CDR3 contains 14 residues. Trimming took 2 bases from V and 5 from J, leaving 13 bases between them. CDR3 sequence (DNA): TGTGCCAGCTCACCAACCCGGAGCAGGGACGAGCAGTACTTC. Protein sequence: CASSPTRSRDEQYF.

The gene calls are TRBV27 and TRBJ1-2; a possible D gene is TRBD1 (6 bases). Germline V gene lookup returns CDR1 MNHEY and CDR2 SMNVEV (reference sequence). This CDR3 has 14 amino acids. The V end was cut by 6 bases, the J end by 1 base, with 12 bases between. The CDR3 here is CASSWTANNYGYTF. The CDR3 DNA reads TGTGCCAGCAGCTGGACAGCTAATAACTATGGCTACACCTTC.

V is TRBV5-1 and J is TRBJ2-1, with TRBD1 matching 8 bases. This CDR3 region has 15 residues. The V and J ends lost 0 bases and 7 bases, in that order; junction bases with no gene match: 6. CDR1 SGHRS and CDR2 YFSETQ come from the germline V gene. The CDR3, as DNA: TGCGCCAGCAGCTTGGTGCCAGGGGGCAGGAATGAGCAGTTCTTC. Protein sequence: CASSLVPGGRNEQFF.